This T cell receptor (beta chain) was found in a study of blood T cell repertoires in COVID-19. Looking at the study overall: Some COVID-19 samples were acute and others convalescent; all came from the United States, Italy and Spain.

The CDR3 has 16 amino acids. Generated by immunoSEQ multiplex PCR, the TCRdb table keeps only in-frame clones and is missing some. Here the sample spans roughly 120,000 clones, roughly 85% being singletons. The specimen was peripheral blood. The rearrangement uses TRBV21-1 and TRBJ2-7; TRBD2, the D gene given by the table, was not confirmed from the DNA. TRBV21-1 is described as a pseudogene. This clonotype was sampled from a middle-aged man with acute or convalescent COVID-19. The CDR3 here is CASSKGSRGRTYEQYF. In DNA form, the CDR3 reads TGTGCCAGCAGCAAAGGGTCGCGGGGGCGAACCTACGAGCAGTACTTC.